A selection of T cell receptor beta chains follows, all from one sample in a study of T cells in Graves' hyperthyroidism and ophthalmopathy. TCRdb reanalysed the multiplex PCR reads using MiXCR and keeps one entry per CDR3 protein. The sample consists of 500,000 to 800,000 distinct CDR3 sequences, approximately 15% of them appearing once. Sequenced input: blood. The receptors were gathered from a woman aged 45-59 years with Graves' ophthalmopathy. Each CDR3 is given with its conserved first and last residue. The order of the fields is V gene, D gene, J gene, clone size, CDR3 DNA, CDR3 protein. The D gene is left open where the match is weak. Clone size is shown for a subset of rows, as once, few, many or a class of expanded clone.

V: TRBV12-3/TRBV12-4; D: NA; J: TRBJ2-6; size: many; DNA: TGTGCCAGCAGGACATTGCGGAACAACGTCCTGACTTTC; CDR3: CASRTLRNNVLTF
V: TRBV30; D: NA; J: TRBJ1-6; size: many; DNA: TGTGCCTGGAGTGCCAAGTCGGGCTCCTATAATTCACCCCTCCACTTT; CDR3: CAWSAKSGSYNSPLHF
V: TRBV6-2/TRBV6-3; D: NA; J: TRBJ1-4; size: few; DNA: TGTGCCAGCAGGGGACATGGCGAAAAACTGTTTTTT; CDR3: CASRGHGEKLFF
V: TRBV19; D: TRBD2; J: TRBJ2-2; size: NA; DNA: TGTGCCAGTAGTATAGATCCGGGGACTAGCGCCGGGGAGCTGTTTTTT; CDR3: CASSIDPGTSAGELFF
V: TRBV27; D: NA; J: TRBJ1-4; size: few; DNA: TGTGCCAGCAGTTTAGCAGGGTATAATGAAAAACTGTTTTTT; CDR3: CASSLAGYNEKLFF
V: TRBV28; D: TRBD1; J: TRBJ1-1; size: many; DNA: TGTGCCAGCAACCGCGTGGGGGGACAGCAAGCTTTCTTT; CDR3: CASNRVGGQQAFF
V: TRBV20-1; D: TRBD2; J: TRBJ2-7; size: many; DNA: TGCAGTGCTCCGGGACTAGCGGGACTTTCGTACGAGCAGTACTTC; CDR3: CSAPGLAGLSYEQYF
V: TRBV19; D: NA; J: TRBJ2-7; size: NA; DNA: TGTGCCAGTAGTATCCAGGGGGGCGGCTACGAGCAGTACTTC; CDR3: CASSIQGGGYEQYF
V: TRBV18; D: NA; J: TRBJ2-7; size: many; DNA: TGTGCCAGCTCGTCACTAGGGAGCTCCTACGAGCAGTACTTC; CDR3: CASSSLGSSYEQYF
V: TRBV20-1; D: NA; J: TRBJ1-5; size: NA; DNA: TGCAGTGCTAGAGATAGGTTAGGGGTAGGCCAGCCCCAGCATTTT; CDR3: CSARDRLGVGQPQHF
V: TRBV28; D: NA; J: TRBJ2-2; size: NA; DNA: TGTGCCAGCAGTCAATCTAATATTTACACCGGGGAGCTGTTTTTT; CDR3: CASSQSNIYTGELFF
V: TRBV3-1; D: NA; J: TRBJ1-1; size: few; DNA: TGTGCCAGCAGCCACTACGACGGGATGAACACTGAAGCTTTCTTT; CDR3: CASSHYDGMNTEAFF
V: TRBV7-9; D: TRBD1; J: TRBJ2-2; size: NA; DNA: TGTGCCAGCAGCCCCGGACAGGGAGTGACCGGGGAGCTGTTTTTT; CDR3: CASSPGQGVTGELFF
V: TRBV28; D: TRBD2; J: TRBJ2-1; size: many; DNA: TGTGCCAGCAGTCCGACTAGCGGGAGTGCTGAGCAGTTCTTC; CDR3: CASSPTSGSAEQFF
V: TRBV12-3/TRBV12-4; D: NA; J: TRBJ2-6; size: NA; DNA: TGTGCCAGCAGACGAATTACTAGCAGCTCTGGGGCCAACGTCCTGACTTTC; CDR3: CASRRITSSSGANVLTF
V: TRBV11-3; D: TRBD2; J: TRBJ2-1; size: NA; DNA: TGTGCCAGCAGAGATAGCGGGAGGGCCGGGAACAATGAGCAGTTCTTC; CDR3: CASRDSGRAGNNEQFF
V: TRBV4-3; D: NA; J: TRBJ2-7; size: many; DNA: TGCGCCAGCAGCCAGGGTAGCGAAAGCTCCTACGAGCAGTACTTC; CDR3: CASSQGSESSYEQYF
V: TRBV3-2; D: NA; J: TRBJ2-5; size: NA; DNA: TGTGCCAGCAGCCAAGATCGGAGGGTACGGAAGACCCAGTACTTC; CDR3: CASSQDRRVRKTQYF
V: TRBV13; D: TRBD2; J: TRBJ2-2; size: many; DNA: TGTGCCAGCAGCTTAGAACTAGCGGTGAACACCGGGGAGCTGTTTTTT; CDR3: CASSLELAVNTGELFF
V: TRBV6-1; D: NA; J: TRBJ2-5; size: many; DNA: TGTGCCAGCAGTACACTAGCCACTACTCAAGAGACCCAGTACTTC; CDR3: CASSTLATTQETQYF
V: TRBV28; D: NA; J: TRBJ1-2; size: NA; DNA: TGTGCCAGCAGTTTTCCCCAGGTAGACTATGGCTACACCTTC; CDR3: CASSFPQVDYGYTF
V: TRBV3-1; D: TRBD2; J: TRBJ2-1; size: many; DNA: TGTGCCAGCGAGGCTAGCGGGAACAATGAGCAGTTCTTC; CDR3: CASEASGNNEQFF
V: TRBV15; D: TRBD1; J: TRBJ2-7; size: NA; DNA: TGTGCCACCAGCCGCGACAGGGGGCGTTGGTACGAGCAGTACTTC; CDR3: CATSRDRGRWYEQYF